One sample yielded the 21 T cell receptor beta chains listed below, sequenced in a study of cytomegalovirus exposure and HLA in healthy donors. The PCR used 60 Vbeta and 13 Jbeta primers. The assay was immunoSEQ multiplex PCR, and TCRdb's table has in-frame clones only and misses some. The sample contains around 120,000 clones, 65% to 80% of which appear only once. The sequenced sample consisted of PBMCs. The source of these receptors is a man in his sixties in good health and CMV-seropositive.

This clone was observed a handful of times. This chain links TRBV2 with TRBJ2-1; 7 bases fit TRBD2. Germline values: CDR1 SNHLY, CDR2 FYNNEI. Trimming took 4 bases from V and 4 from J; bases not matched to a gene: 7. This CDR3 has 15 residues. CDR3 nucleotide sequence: TGTGCCAGCAGTGCCCTAGCGGAAACTTACAATGAGCAGTTCTTC. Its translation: CASSALAETYNEQFF. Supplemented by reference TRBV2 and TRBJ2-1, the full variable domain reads EPEVTQTPSHQVTQMGQEVILRCVPISNHLYFYWYRQILGQKVEFLVSFYNNEISEKSEIFDDQFSVERPDGSNFTLKIRSTKLEDSAMYFCASSALAETYNEQFFGPGTRLTVL.

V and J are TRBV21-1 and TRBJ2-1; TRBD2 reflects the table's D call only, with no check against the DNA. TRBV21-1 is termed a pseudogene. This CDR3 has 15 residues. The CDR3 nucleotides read TGTGCCAGCAGCAAAGCAGGTAAGGGGAGGGGTGAGCAGTTCTTC. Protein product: CASSKAGKGRGEQFF.

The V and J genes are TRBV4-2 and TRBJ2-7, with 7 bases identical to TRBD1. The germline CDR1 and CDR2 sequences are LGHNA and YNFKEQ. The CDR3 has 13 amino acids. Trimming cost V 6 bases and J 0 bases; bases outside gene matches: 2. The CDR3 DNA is TGTGCCAGCAGGAGGGACAGCTCCTACGAGCAGTACTTC. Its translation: CASRRDSSYEQYF.

The CDR3 DNA reads as TGTGCCAGTAGTGCCACCGGGACACTTAGATATGGCTACACCTTC. Translation: CASSATGTLRYGYTF. The chain combines TRBV19 with TRBJ1-2; weak D call: TRBD1 (6 bases). Germline CDR1 reads LNHDA; CDR2 reads SQIVND (reference sequence). V lost 5 bases to trimming and J lost 5 bases, with 18 bases between them. This CDR3 is 15 amino acids long.

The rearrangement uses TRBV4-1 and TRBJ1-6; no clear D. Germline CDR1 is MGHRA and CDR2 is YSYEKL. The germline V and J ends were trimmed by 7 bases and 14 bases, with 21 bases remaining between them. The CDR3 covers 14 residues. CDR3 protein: CASNYPGSPSTLHF. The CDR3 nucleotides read TGCGCCAGCAACTACCCGGGGTCTCCGTCCACCCTCCACTTT.

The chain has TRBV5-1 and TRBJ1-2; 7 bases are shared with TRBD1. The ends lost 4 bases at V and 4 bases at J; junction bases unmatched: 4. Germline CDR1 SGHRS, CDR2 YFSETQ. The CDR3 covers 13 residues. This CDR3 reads CASSARDSYGYTF. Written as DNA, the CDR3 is TGCGCCAGCAGCGCAAGGGACAGCTATGGCTACACCTTC. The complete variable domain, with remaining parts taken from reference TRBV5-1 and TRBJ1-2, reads KAGVTQTPRYLIKTRGQQVTLSCSPISGHRSVSWYQQTPGQGLQFLFEYFSETQRNKGNFPGRFSGRQFSNSRSEMNVSTLELGDSALYLCASSARDSYGYTFGSGTRLTVV.

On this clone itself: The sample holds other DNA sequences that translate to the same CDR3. The CDR3 DNA is TGCAGTGCTAGTATCAATGAGCAGTTCTTC. This encodes CSASINEQFF. This chain links TRBV20-1 with TRBJ2-1; D uncertain. The V end was cut by 3 bases, the J end by 6 bases, with 3 bases between. CDR1 is DFQATT and CDR2 is SNEGSKA in the germline V gene (reference sequence). The CDR3 totals 10 residues.

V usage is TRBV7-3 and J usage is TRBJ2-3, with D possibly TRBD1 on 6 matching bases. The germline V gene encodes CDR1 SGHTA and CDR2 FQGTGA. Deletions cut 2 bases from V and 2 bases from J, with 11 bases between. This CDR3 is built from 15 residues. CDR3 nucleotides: TGTGCCAGCAGCTTACTAGGACAGTACACAGATACGCAGTATTTT. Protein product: CASSLLGQYTDTQYF.

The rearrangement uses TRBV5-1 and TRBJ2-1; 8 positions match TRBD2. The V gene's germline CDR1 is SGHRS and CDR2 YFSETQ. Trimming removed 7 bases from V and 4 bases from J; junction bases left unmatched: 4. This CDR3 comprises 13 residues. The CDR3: CASRGGGYNEQFF. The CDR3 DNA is TGCGCCAGCCGTGGCGGGGGGTACAATGAGCAGTTCTTC.

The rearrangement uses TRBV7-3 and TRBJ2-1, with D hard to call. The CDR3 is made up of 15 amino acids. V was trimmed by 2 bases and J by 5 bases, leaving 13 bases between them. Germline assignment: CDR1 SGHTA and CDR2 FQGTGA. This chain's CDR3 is CASSLFPAPNNEQFF. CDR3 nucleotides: TGTGCCAGCAGCTTATTTCCCGCGCCGAACAATGAGCAGTTCTTC.

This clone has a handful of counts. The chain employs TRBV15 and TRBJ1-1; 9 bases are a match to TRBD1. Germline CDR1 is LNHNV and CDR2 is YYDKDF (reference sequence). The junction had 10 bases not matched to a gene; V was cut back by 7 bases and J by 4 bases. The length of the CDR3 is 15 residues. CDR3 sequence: CATTRDRDRGTEAFF. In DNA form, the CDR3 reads TGTGCCACCACCCGGGACAGGGACCGAGGCACTGAAGCTTTCTTT.

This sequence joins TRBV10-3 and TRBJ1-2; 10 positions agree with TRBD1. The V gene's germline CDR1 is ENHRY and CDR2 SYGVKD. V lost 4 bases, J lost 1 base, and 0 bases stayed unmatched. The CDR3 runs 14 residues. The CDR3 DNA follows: TGTGCCATCAGTGGGACAGGGGGTAACTATGGCTACACCTTC. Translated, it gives CAISGTGGNYGYTF.

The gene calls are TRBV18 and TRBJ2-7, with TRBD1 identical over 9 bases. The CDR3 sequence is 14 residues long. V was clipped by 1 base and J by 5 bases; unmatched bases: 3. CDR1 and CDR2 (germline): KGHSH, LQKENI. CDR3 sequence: CASSPRTGEDEQYF. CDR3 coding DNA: TGTGCCAGCTCACCACGGACAGGGGAGGACGAGCAGTACTTC.

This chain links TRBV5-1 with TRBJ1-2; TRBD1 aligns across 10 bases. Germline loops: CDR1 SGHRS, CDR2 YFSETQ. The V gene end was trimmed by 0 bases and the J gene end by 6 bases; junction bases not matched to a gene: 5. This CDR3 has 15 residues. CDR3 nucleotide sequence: TGCGCCAGCAGCTTGGAGGGACAGGGGTTCGATGGCTACACCTTC. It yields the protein CASSLEGQGFDGYTF.

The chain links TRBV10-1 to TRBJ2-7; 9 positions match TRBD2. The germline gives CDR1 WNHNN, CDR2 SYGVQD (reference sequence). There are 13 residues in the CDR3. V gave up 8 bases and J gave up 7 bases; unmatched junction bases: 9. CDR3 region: CASAPGLAGEQYF. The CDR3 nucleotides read TGCGCCAGCGCTCCGGGACTAGCTGGTGAGCAGTACTTC.

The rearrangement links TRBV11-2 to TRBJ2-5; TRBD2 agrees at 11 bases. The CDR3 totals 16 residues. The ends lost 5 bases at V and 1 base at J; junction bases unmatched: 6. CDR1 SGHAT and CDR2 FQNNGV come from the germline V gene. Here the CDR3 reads CASSPTSGGLQETQYF. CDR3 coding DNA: TGTGCCAGCAGCCCAACTAGCGGGGGACTCCAAGAGACCCAGTACTTC.

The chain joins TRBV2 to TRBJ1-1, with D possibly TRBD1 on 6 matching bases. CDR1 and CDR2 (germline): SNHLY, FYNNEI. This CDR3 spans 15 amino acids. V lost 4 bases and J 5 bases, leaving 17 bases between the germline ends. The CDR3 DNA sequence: TGTGCCAGCAGTGGATTGGGGGAAGGGGGAACTGAAGCTTTCTTT. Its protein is CASSGLGEGGTEAFF. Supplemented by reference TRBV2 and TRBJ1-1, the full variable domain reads EPEVTQTPSHQVTQMGQEVILRCVPISNHLYFYWYRQILGQKVEFLVSFYNNEISEKSEIFDDQFSVERPDGSNFTLKIRSTKLEDSAMYFCASSGLGEGGTEAFFGQGTRLTVV.

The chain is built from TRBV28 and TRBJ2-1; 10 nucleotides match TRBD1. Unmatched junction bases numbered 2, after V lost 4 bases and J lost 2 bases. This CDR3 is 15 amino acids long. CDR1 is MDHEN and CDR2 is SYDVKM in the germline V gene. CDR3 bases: TGTGCCAGCAGTTCTGGACAGGGGGCCTACAATGAGCAGTTCTTC. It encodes CASSSGQGAYNEQFF.

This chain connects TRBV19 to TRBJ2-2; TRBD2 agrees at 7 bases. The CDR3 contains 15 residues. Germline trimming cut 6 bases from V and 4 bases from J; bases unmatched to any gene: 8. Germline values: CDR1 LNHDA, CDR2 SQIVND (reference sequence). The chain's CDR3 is CASRGPWGGTGELFF. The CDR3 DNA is TGTGCCAGTAGAGGCCCCTGGGGGGGCACCGGGGAGCTGTTTTTT.

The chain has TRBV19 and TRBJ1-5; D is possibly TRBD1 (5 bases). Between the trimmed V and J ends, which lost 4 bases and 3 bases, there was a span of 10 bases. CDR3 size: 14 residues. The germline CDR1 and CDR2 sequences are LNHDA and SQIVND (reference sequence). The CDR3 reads CASSRGRINQPQHF. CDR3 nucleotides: TGTGCCAGTAGTAGGGGCCGGATCAATCAGCCCCAGCATTTT.

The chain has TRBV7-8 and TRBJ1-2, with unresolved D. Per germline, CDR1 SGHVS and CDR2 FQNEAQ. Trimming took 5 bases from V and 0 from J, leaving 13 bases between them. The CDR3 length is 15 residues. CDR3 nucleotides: TGTGCCAGCAGCCCCTCTAGGAGCCCTAACTATGGCTACACCTTC. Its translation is CASSPSRSPNYGYTF.